These 16 T cell receptor beta chains came from one sample sequenced in a study of blood T cell repertoires in COVID-19. Sequencing was performed with immunoSEQ multiplex PCR; in TCRdb, only in-frame clones are kept and a portion is missing. The sample contains some 400,000 clones, roughly 80% of which appear only once. The sample comprised peripheral blood. These receptor sequences come from a human donor with acute or convalescent COVID-19. The donor label of this sample is uncertain.

This chain links TRBV11-2 with TRBJ1-2; tentative D call: TRBD1 (5 bases). V lost 10 bases and J lost 1, with 16 bases in between. The CDR3 covers 14 residues. The germline V gene has CDR1 SGHAT and CDR2 FQNNGV. The CDR3 region is CATRRGGGNYGYTF. CDR3 in DNA: TGTGCCACTAGAAGGGGTGGCGGTAACTATGGCTACACCTTC.

This clone has a handful of counts. The gene calls are TRBV12-3 or TRBV12-4 and TRBJ1-5; D is unclear. V was trimmed by 2 bases and J by 3 bases, leaving 5 bases between them. The CDR3 totals 13 residues. The CDR3 reads CASSLLLNQPQHF. The CDR3 DNA reads as TGTGCCAGCAGTTTACTCCTCAATCAGCCCCAGCATTTT.

This chain uses TRBV5-1 with TRBJ2-1, with D perhaps TRBD2 (6 bases). CDR1 is SGHRS and CDR2 is YFSETQ in the germline V gene. Trimming took 4 bases from V and 3 from J, leaving 11 bases between them. This CDR3 spans 14 amino acids. CDR3 in amino acids: CASSQRANYNEQFF. The CDR3 DNA reads as TGCGCCAGCAGCCAGCGGGCGAACTACAATGAGCAGTTCTTC.

This clone was seen only a few times. At the DNA level, this CDR3 is encoded by other sequences in the same sample as well. This chain joins TRBV6-5 and TRBJ1-1; no clear D gene. V shed 0 bases and J shed 2 bases, with 7 bases lying between them. Germline values: CDR1 MNHEY, CDR2 SVGAGI. The CDR3 loop spans 14 amino acids. The CDR3 is CASSYSRANTEAFF. The CDR3 nucleotides read TGTGCCAGCAGTTACTCTCGAGCCAACACTGAAGCTTTCTTT.

The V gene is TRBV4-1, the J gene TRBJ2-3; the match to TRBD2 covers 8 bases. V trimming: 0 bases; J trimming: 6 bases; junction bases outside the gene matches: 11. The CDR3 consists of 17 residues. Germline loops: CDR1 MGHRA, CDR2 YSYEKL. CDR3 in DNA: TGCGCCAGCAGCCAAGATCGCACCAACCCTAGCGGGGATACGCAGTATTTT. It encodes CASSQDRTNPSGDTQYF.

The V gene is TRBV5-1, the J gene TRBJ1-5; 7 nucleotides agree with TRBD1. The CDR3 covers 13 residues. Losses at the gene ends were 4 bases for V and 5 bases for J; bases not matched to a gene: 3. The germline V gene encodes CDR1 SGHRS and CDR2 YFSETQ. CDR3 in amino acids: CASSVQGDQPQHF. CDR3 nucleotides: TGCGCCAGCAGCGTTCAGGGGGATCAGCCCCAGCATTTT.

The chain joins TRBV3-1 (or the pseudogene TRBV3-2) to TRBJ2-1; weak D call: TRBD2 (5 bases). This CDR3 region has 12 residues. The germline V gene encodes CDR1 LGHDT and CDR2 YNNKEL (reference sequence). Between the trimmed V and J ends, which lost 4 bases and 11 bases, there was a span of 12 bases. The CDR3 DNA reads as TGTGCCAGCAGCCGAGAGGGCTTCCAGCAGTTCTTC. This encodes CASSREGFQQFF.

V usage is TRBV11-3 and J usage is TRBJ2-1; TRBD2 aligns across 10 bases. The germline V gene encodes CDR1 SGHNT and CDR2 YENEEA. The ends lost 5 bases at V and 7 bases at J; junction bases unmatched: 5. The CDR3 contains 14 residues. The CDR3 spells CASSERGGKNEQFF. Here the CDR3 DNA reads TGTGCCAGCAGCGAGCGGGGGGGCAAGAATGAGCAGTTCTTC.

This clone was recorded only once. V is TRBV27 and J is TRBJ2-2; 10 bases are shared with TRBD2. This CDR3 contains 14 residues. Germline CDR1 is MNHEY and CDR2 is SMNVEV (reference sequence). J was trimmed by 4 bases and V by 5 bases; bases with no gene match: 1. The CDR3 loop is CASSTSGVTGELFF. The DNA for the CDR3 is TGTGCCAGCAGTACTAGCGGGGTCACCGGGGAGCTGTTTTTT.

The CDR3 is CASSPQDRPYTEAFF. The CDR3, as DNA: TGTGCCAGCAGTCCACAAGACAGGCCATACACTGAAGCTTTCTTT. The rearrangement links TRBV27 to TRBJ1-1, with D possibly matching TRBD1 (6 bases). Per the germline V gene, CDR1 is MNHEY and CDR2 is SMNVEV (reference sequence). The CDR3 contains 15 residues. The V end lost 5 bases, the J end lost 3 bases, and 16 bases lay between the germline ends.

V usage is TRBV6-1 and J usage is TRBJ1-2, with a tentative D call TRBD1 (5 bases). V lost 0 bases, J lost 7 bases, and 12 bases lay in between. In germline, CDR1 is MNHNS, CDR2 SASEGT. The length of the CDR3 is 14 residues. The CDR3 nucleotides read TGTGCCAGCAGTGAAGCGATGGGGCCGGGTGGCTACACCTTC. Its protein product is CASSEAMGPGGYTF.

The chain uses TRBV5-8 and TRBJ2-1; TRBD2 matches 10 bases. Trimming cost V 2 bases and J 3 bases; bases outside gene matches: 5. The CDR3 loop spans 16 amino acids. Looked up from germline, CDR1 is SGHTS and CDR2 is YDEGEE. This chain's CDR3 is CASSFTSGVFYNEQFF. CDR3 bases: TGTGCCAGCAGCTTTACTAGCGGGGTATTCTACAATGAGCAGTTCTTC.

V is TRBV10-1 and J is TRBJ2-2, with 7 bases aligning to TRBD1. The germline V gene encodes CDR1 WNHNN and CDR2 SYGVQD (reference sequence). The CDR3 loop spans 15 amino acids. J was trimmed by 4 bases and V by 0 bases; bases with no gene match: 2. CDR3 amino acids: CASSESPGGTGELFF. DNA for the CDR3: TGCGCCAGCAGTGAGTCCCCAGGGGGCACCGGGGAGCTGTTTTTT.

CDR3 sequence: CASSPRGTGEFNEAFF. The CDR3 nucleotides read TGTGCCAGCAGCCCACGGGGGACAGGGGAATTTAATGAAGCTTTCTTT. This chain links TRBV3-1 (or the pseudogene TRBV3-2) with TRBJ1-1; 10 bases fit TRBD1. Germline CDR1 LGHDT, CDR2 YNNKEL (reference sequence). V shed 4 bases and J 7 bases; nucleotides not matched to a gene: 12. The CDR3 is 16 residues long.

This clone was seen a single time. The chain is built from TRBV15 and TRBJ1-3; D is possibly TRBD1 (6 bases). This CDR3 is built from 16 residues. V dropped 0 bases and J dropped 7 bases, with 16 bases sitting between them. Germline lookup yields CDR1 LNHNV and CDR2 YYDKDF (reference sequence). In DNA form, the CDR3 reads TGTGCCACCAGCAGAGATTCCGCCTTACAGGGTAACACCATATATTTT. Its translation: CATSRDSALQGNTIYF. Filled out from reference TRBV15 and TRBJ1-3, the complete variable domain reads DAMVIQNPRYQVTQFGKPVTLSCSQTLNHNVMYWYQQKSSQAPKLLFHYYDKDFNNEADTPDNFQSRRPNTSFCFLDIRSPGLGDTAMYLCATSRDSALQGNTIYFGEGSWLTVV.

This chain connects TRBV28 to TRBJ2-7; maybe TRBD1 (5 bases). The V gene lost 3 bases and the J gene lost 3 bases, with 15 bases spanning the gap. The CDR3 covers 15 residues. CDR1 MDHEN and CDR2 SYDVKM come from the germline V gene. The CDR3 is CASSFLGQRVYEQYF. Written as DNA, the CDR3 is TGTGCCAGCAGTTTTCTGGGGCAAAGGGTCTACGAGCAGTACTTC.